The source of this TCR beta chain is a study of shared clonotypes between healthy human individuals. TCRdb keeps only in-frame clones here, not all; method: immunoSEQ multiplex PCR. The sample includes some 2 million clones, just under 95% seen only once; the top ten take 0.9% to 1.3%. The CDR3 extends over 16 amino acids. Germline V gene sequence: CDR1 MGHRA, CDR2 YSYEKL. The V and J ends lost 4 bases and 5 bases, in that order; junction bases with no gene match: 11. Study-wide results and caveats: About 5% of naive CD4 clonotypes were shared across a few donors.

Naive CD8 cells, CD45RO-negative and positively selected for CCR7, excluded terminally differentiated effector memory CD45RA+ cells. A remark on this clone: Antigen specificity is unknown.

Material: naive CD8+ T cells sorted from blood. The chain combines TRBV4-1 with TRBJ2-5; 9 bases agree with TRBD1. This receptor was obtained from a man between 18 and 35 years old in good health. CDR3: CASSLNEQGAWETQYF. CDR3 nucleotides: TGCGCCAGCAGCCTCAATGAACAGGGGGCTTGGGAGACCCAGTACTTC.